This T cell receptor (beta chain) was profiled in a study of tumor-infiltrating lymphocytes in primary liver carcinoma. Trimming took off 6 bases at V and 6 bases at J, with 21 bases between the two ends. This CDR3 is built from 15 residues. Per the germline V gene, CDR1 is MGHDK and CDR2 is SYGVNS. Unsorted bulk tissue of about 17-32 mg yielded co-extracted RNA and DNA. Study-level points and caveats: Top-250-clone fractions were significantly higher in tumors than in blood (p = 0.039).

Production of TCR beta cDNA used 400 to 600 ng total RNA together with a constant-region primer. Amplification in three nested multiplex PCR rounds with slightly modified ARM-PCR gave rise to TCR beta libraries. TRBV1-TRBV30 forward primers and a C-beta reverse primer were used in the first two PCR rounds, which each ran for approximately 10 cycles. TCRdb fed the multiplex PCR reads into MiXCR, producing one record per CDR3 protein. The sample yields about 120,000 distinct CDR3 sequences, about 68% seen once. Turning to this clonotype: Its matching antigen is unknown.

The TCR originated in a woman aged 55-70 years with primary liver carcinoma and hepatitis B virus infection. The V and J genes are TRBV25-1 and TRBJ2-7; D ambiguous. The specimen sequenced was liver tumor tissue from sampling region 1. Noted subset: tumor region T1, superior pole. The CDR3: CASSELQPARSEQYF. The CDR3 region has the DNA TGTGCCAGCAGCGAACTCCAGCCCGCTAGGAGCGAGCAGTACTTC.